This TCR beta chain was sequenced for a study of blood T cell repertoires in COVID-19. Study information: Samples of COVID-19 (acute and convalescent) were obtained from the United States, Italy and Spain. Sample material is recorded as cDNA or gDNA derived from T cells, B-cell-depleted T cells, or PBMCs.

V dropped 5 bases and J dropped 4; count of bases not matched to a gene: 10. CDR3 length: 15 amino acids. Germline V gene sequence: CDR1 SGHVS, CDR2 FQNEAQ. Enrolled through a virtual design, the participants were between about 18 and 89 years of age and came from some 26 US areas. Participants' own reports of clinical history determined their cohort assignment. TCRdb's copy holds only in-frame clones and misses some; the assay was immunoSEQ multiplex PCR. The sample carries roughly 320,000 clones, approximately 90% recorded once. The sample was PBMCs or T cells enriched from blood (not recorded which). This chain connects TRBV7-8 to TRBJ2-5, with 7 bases matching TRBD1. This receptor was taken from a woman under 40 who had been exposed to COVID-19. The CDR3 is CASSEGTAGGETQYF. The DNA of the CDR3 is TGTGCCAGCAGCGAAGGGACAGCTGGAGGAGAGACCCAGTACTTC.